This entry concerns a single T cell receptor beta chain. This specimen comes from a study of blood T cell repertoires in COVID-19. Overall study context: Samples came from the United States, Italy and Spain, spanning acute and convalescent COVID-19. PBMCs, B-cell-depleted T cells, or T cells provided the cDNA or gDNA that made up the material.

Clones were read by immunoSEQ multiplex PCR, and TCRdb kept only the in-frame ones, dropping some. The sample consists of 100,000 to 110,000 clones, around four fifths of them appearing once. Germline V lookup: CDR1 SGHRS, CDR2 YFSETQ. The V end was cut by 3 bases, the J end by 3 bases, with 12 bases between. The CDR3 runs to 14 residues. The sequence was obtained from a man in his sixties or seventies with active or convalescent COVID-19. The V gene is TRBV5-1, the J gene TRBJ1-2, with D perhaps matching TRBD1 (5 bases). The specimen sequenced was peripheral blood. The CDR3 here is CASSSGGTHYGYTF. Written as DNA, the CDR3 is TGCGCCAGCAGCTCCGGAGGGACGCACTATGGCTACACCTTC.